This passage covers 7 T cell receptor beta chains from one sample sequenced in a study of shared clonotypes between healthy human individuals. Some clones are missing from TCRdb's copy, which holds only in-frame ones; the method was immunoSEQ multiplex PCR. This table has about 1 million clones, about 70% appearing once. Material: memory CD4+ T cells sorted from blood. The subset was: CD45RA-negative fraction. These receptor sequences come from a young man in good health.

This clone was seen a handful of times. J is TRBJ2-7 and V is TRBV4-1, with 7 positions matching TRBD2. The CDR3 contains 17 residues. With V trimmed by 0 bases and J by 4 bases, 12 bases remained unmatched. Germline V CDR1 and CDR2: MGHRA, YSYEKL. CDR3 sequence: CASSQDIGTGGRYEQYF. The CDR3 DNA reads TGCGCCAGCAGCCAAGATATCGGGACGGGAGGTCGGTACGAGCAGTACTTC.

About this clone itself: Other DNA sequences in this specimen translate into the identical CDR3. The chain recombines TRBV5-6 with TRBJ2-3, with D hard to call. Trimming left V 0 bases short and J 3 bases short, with 8 bases between. CDR1 and CDR2 from the germline V gene are SGHDT and YYEEEE. The CDR3 contains 14 residues. The CDR3 DNA reads as TGTGCCAGCAGCTTGGAGGGTGGTACAGATACGCAGTATTTT. This encodes CASSLEGGTDTQYF.

This clone was seen just once. The V gene is TRBV5-1, the J gene TRBJ2-5; perhaps TRBD2 as D (6 bases). CDR1 is SGHRS and CDR2 is YFSETQ in the germline V gene. Trimming took 4 bases from V and 2 from J, leaving 12 bases between them. This CDR3 has 14 residues. CDR3 DNA: TGCGCCAGCAGCGGGGGGACGGCACAAGAGACCCAGTACTTC. Its protein is CASSGGTAQETQYF.

The chain recombines TRBV7-8 with TRBJ2-6, with D maybe TRBD1 (5 bases). The CDR3 is made up of 18 amino acids. CDR1 and CDR2 from the germline V gene are SGHVS and FQNEAQ. Trimming left V 2 bases short and J 0 bases short, with 14 bases between. The CDR3 here is CASSLPAGPSSGANVLTF. In DNA form, the CDR3 reads TGTGCCAGCAGCTTACCGGCAGGGCCTAGCTCTGGGGCCAACGTCCTGACTTTC.

A remark on this clone: Other DNA sequences of this sample code for an identical CDR3. The rearrangement links TRBV4-1 to TRBJ1-2; 7 bases are shared with TRBD1. The CDR3 loop spans 14 amino acids. Germline CDR1 and CDR2: MGHRA and YSYEKL. J was trimmed by 2 bases and V by 1 base; bases with no gene match: 1. The DNA for the CDR3 is TGCGCCAGCAGCCAAGGGACAGGAAACTATGGCTACACCTTC. It specifies CASSQGTGNYGYTF.

V gene TRBV10-1 combines with J gene TRBJ1-2; D is unclear. Germline CDR1 and CDR2: WNHNN and SYGVQD (reference sequence). This CDR3 has 13 residues. The V end lost 6 bases, the J end lost 2 bases, and 10 bases lay between the germline ends. The DNA of the CDR3 is TGCGCCAGCAGCCGCGACGGGAACTATGGCTACACCTTC. It codes for CASSRDGNYGYTF.

V gene TRBV19 combines with J gene TRBJ2-3; D call uncertain. The V end lost 5 bases, the J end lost 3 bases, and 9 bases lay between the germline ends. Germline CDR1 is LNHDA and CDR2 is SQIVND (reference sequence). The CDR3 is made up of 13 amino acids. Here the CDR3 DNA reads TGTGCCAGTAGTCTGGCAGTTACAGATACGCAGTATTTT. Amino acids: CASSLAVTDTQYF.